This entry features one TCR beta chain sequence. Its antigen is unknown. This entry comes from a study of a mutant IDH1 vaccine in newly diagnosed glioma. For the study at large: Across weeks 1, 3, 5, 7, 11, 15, 19 and 23, patients received a vaccination each time, eight in all.

The time point here: week 11, during vaccination. Every vaccine dose comprised 300 ug of mutant IDH1 20-mer peptide plus topical imiquimod. Those who donated had recent WHO grade 3 or 4 IDH1-mutant, ATRX-lost astrocytomas. Overall study findings and caveats: Researchers report vaccine-induced immune responses in about 93% of patients.

Generated by immunoSEQ multiplex PCR, the TCRdb table keeps only in-frame clones and is missing some. Here the sample spans under 40,000 clones, around four fifths being singletons. This CDR3 is 19 amino acids long. Germline assignment: CDR1 MNHGY and CDR2 SAAAGT. V was pared by 2 bases and J by 0 bases, with 12 bases of the junction left unmatched. The input for sequencing was PBMCs, taken from a glioma patient whose treatment included an IDH1 peptide vaccine. The chain joins TRBV6-8 to TRBJ1-5, with TRBD1 matching 8 bases. The receptor's source is a man younger than 45 with glioma. CDR3 residues: CASSYVRGRVPYSNQPQHF. In nucleotides, the CDR3 is TGTGCCAGCAGTTACGTCAGGGGGCGGGTTCCCTATAGCAATCAGCCCCAGCATTTT.